The 7 T cell receptor beta chains in this list originate from one sample, sequenced in a study of T-cell reconstitution after alpha-beta-depleted transplantation in children. Unique molecular identifiers featured in how the TCRbeta library was prepared. TCRdb ran MiXCR on the PCR reads and lists one entry per CDR3 protein. The sample records roughly 500,000 distinct CDR3 sequences, around 18% being singletons. The sequencing used PBMCs from the stem cell graft donor, collected from the stem cell graft. These receptors all come from a human donor who donated a stem cell graft to a child with acute lymphoblastic leukemia.

This clonotype was observed a handful of times. The chain links TRBV5-5 to TRBJ1-4; the D gene is possibly TRBD1 (5 bases). The length of the CDR3 is 14 residues. From germline, CDR1 is SGHKS and CDR2 YYEKEE (reference sequence). Trimming cost V 0 bases and J 5 bases, with 8 bases left between them. This chain's CDR3 is CASSLDRRNEKLFF. DNA for the CDR3: TGTGCCAGCAGCTTGGACAGGAGGAATGAAAAACTGTTTTTT.

This clonotype was seen only a few times. The chain couples TRBV5-6 to TRBJ2-1; TRBD2 matches at 10 bases. The CDR3 runs 16 residues. With V trimmed by 4 bases and J by 0 bases, 4 bases remained unmatched. Per the germline V gene, CDR1 is SGHDT and CDR2 is YYEEEE. This CDR3 reads CASSQSGRASYNEQFF. Here the CDR3 DNA reads TGTGCCAGCAGCCAGAGCGGGAGGGCCTCCTACAATGAGCAGTTCTTC.

This clonotype was recorded a few times. V and J are TRBV27 and TRBJ1-1, with 7 bases that match TRBD1. The CDR3 totals 15 residues. From germline, CDR1 is MNHEY and CDR2 SMNVEV (reference sequence). V trimming: 3 bases; J trimming: 0 bases; junction bases outside the gene matches: 4. CDR3 DNA: TGTGCCAGCAGTTTTTCGGGACAGATGAACACTGAAGCTTTCTTT. Translating gives CASSFSGQMNTEAFF.

A note on this clonotype: One end of the junction varies from germline; a read error may be responsible. The chain combines TRBV20-1 with TRBJ2-7; 7 bases line up with TRBD1. This CDR3 is built from 14 residues. Germline lookup yields CDR1 DFQATT and CDR2 SNEGSKA (reference sequence). CDR3 protein: CSAGDRVSSYEQYF. For the CDR3, the DNA is TGCAGTGCTGGAGACAGGGTTTCCTCCTACGAGCAGTACTTC.

CDR3 amino acids: CSARVGWGYNEQFF. The CDR3 nucleotides read TGCAGTGCTAGAGTGGGTTGGGGTTACAATGAGCAGTTCTTC. The chain has TRBV20-1 and TRBJ2-1; D ambiguous. CDR1 and CDR2 (germline): DFQATT, SNEGSKA (reference sequence). CDR3 size: 14 residues. V was shortened by 1 base and J by 4 bases, with 11 bases between the two germline ends.

The V call is TRBV29-1, the J call TRBJ2-1; tentatively, D is TRBD2 (6 bases). The CDR3 runs to 16 residues. Germline V gives CDR1 SQVTM, CDR2 ANQGSEA. V was clipped by 7 bases and J by 1 base, with 20 bases between them. CDR3 sequence (DNA): TGCAGCGCTCAACCTAGGGACTCACCATCCTACAATGAGCAGTTCTTC. Protein: CSAQPRDSPSYNEQFF.

The chain joins TRBV6-5 to TRBJ1-1; D possibly corresponds to TRBD1 (5 bases). Germline V gives CDR1 MNHEY, CDR2 SVGAGI. Deletions cut 4 bases from V and 1 base from J, with 16 bases between. CDR3 length: 16 amino acids. The CDR3 nucleotides read TGTGCCAGCAGTTCGAAACTGCGGGGGGGGAACACTGAAGCTTTCTTT. This translates into CASSSKLRGGNTEAFF.